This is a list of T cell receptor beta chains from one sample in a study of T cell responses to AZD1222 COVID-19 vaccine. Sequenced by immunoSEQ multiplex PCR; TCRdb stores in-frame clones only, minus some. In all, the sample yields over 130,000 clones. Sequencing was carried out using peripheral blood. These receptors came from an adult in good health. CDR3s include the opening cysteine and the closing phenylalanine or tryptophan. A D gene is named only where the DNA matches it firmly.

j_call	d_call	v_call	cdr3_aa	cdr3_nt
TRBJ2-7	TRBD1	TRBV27	CASSLISGTGDSYEQYF	TGTGCCAGCAGTTTAATTTCCGGGACAGGGGACTCCTACGAGCAGTACTTC
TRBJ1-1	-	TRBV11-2	CASSLDPGTSEAFF	TGTGCCAGCAGCTTAGACCCCGGGACGTCCGAAGCTTTCTTT
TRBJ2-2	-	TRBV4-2	CASSQEGRTYTGELFF	TGTGCCAGCAGCCAAGAGGGGCGGACATACACCGGGGAGCTGTTTTTT
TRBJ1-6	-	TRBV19	CASSAGTSNSPLHF	TGTGCCAGTAGCGCCGGGACCTCAAATTCACCCCTCCACTTT
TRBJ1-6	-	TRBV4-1	CASSQVGLGFKSPLHF	TGCGCCAGCAGCCAAGTCGGGTTGGGTTTTAAATCACCCCTCCACTTT
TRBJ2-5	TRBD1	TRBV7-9	CASSPTNTGAQETQYF	TGTGCCAGCAGCCCAACAAATACAGGGGCCCAAGAGACCCAGTACTTC
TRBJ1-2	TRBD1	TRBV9	CASSVGQGATYGYTF	TGTGCCAGCAGCGTAGGACAGGGGGCTACCTATGGCTACACCTTC
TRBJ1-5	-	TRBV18	CASSPDRGNQPQHF	TGTGCCAGCTCACCAGACCGCGGGAATCAGCCCCAGCATTTT
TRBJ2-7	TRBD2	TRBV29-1	CSVALAGRNEQYF	TGCAGCGTTGCATTAGCGGGGCGTAACGAGCAGTACTTC
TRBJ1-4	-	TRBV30	CAWQGFFNEKLFF	TGTGCCTGGCAGGGGTTTTTTAATGAAAAACTGTTTTTT
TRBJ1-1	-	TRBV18	CASSRGGVETEAFF	TGTGCCAGCTCCCGGGGCGGGGTCGAGACTGAAGCTTTCTTT
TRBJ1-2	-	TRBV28	CASSLMTDHGYTF	TGTGCCAGCAGTTTAATGACCGACCATGGCTACACCTTC
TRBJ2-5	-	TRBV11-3	CASSPRLAGETQYF	TGTGCCAGCAGCCCCCGTCTAGCTGGGGAGACCCAGTACTTC
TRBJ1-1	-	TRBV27	CASSLRGANTEAFF	TGTGCCAGCAGTTTACGTGGGGCGAACACTGAAGCTTTCTTT
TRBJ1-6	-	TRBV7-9	CASSLDSSPLHF	TGTGCCAGCAGCTTAGATAGTTCACCCCTCCACTTT
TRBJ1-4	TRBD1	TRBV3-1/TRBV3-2	CASSQAGDRGWEKLFF	TGTGCCAGCAGCCAAGCTGGGGACAGGGGTTGGGAAAAACTGTTTTTT
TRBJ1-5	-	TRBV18	CASSPIEGINQPQHF	TGTGCCAGCTCACCAATAGAAGGGATCAATCAGCCCCAGCATTTT
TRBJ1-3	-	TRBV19	CASSIYGGGNTIYF	TGTGCCAGTAGTATCTACGGGGGTGGAAACACCATATATTTT
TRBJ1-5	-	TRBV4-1	CASSQVRGGVQPQHF	TGCGCCAGCAGCCAAGTAAGGGGGGGGGTTCAGCCCCAGCATTTT
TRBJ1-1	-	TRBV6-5	CASSYSGFTEAFF	TGTGCCAGCAGTTACAGTGGGTTTACTGAAGCTTTCTTT
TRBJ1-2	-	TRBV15	CATSRAPEFYGYTF	TGTGCCACCAGCAGAGCCCCCGAGTTTTATGGCTACACCTTC
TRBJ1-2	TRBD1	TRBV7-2	CASSTKTGANYGYTF	TGTGCCAGCAGCACTAAGACAGGGGCCAACTATGGCTACACCTTC
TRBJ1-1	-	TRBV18	CASSPSGGGTEAFF	TGTGCCAGCTCACCAAGTGGGGGTGGCACTGAAGCTTTCTTT